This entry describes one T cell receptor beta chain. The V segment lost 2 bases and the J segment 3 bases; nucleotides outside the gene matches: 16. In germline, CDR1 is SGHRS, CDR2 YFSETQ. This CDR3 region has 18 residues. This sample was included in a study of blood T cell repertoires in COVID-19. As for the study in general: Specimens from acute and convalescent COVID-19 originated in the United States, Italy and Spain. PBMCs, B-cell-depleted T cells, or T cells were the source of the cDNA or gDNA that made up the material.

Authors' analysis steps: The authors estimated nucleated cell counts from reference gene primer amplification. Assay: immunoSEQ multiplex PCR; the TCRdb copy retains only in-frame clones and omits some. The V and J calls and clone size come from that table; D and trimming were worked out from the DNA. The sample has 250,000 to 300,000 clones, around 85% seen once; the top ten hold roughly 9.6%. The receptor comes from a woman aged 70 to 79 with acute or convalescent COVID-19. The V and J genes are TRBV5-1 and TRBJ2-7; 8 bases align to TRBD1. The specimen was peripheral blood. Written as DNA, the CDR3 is TGCGCCAGCAGCTTACATCCTCCGGGACAGGAGGTAGTCTACGAGCAGTACTTC. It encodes CASSLHPPGQEVVYEQYF.